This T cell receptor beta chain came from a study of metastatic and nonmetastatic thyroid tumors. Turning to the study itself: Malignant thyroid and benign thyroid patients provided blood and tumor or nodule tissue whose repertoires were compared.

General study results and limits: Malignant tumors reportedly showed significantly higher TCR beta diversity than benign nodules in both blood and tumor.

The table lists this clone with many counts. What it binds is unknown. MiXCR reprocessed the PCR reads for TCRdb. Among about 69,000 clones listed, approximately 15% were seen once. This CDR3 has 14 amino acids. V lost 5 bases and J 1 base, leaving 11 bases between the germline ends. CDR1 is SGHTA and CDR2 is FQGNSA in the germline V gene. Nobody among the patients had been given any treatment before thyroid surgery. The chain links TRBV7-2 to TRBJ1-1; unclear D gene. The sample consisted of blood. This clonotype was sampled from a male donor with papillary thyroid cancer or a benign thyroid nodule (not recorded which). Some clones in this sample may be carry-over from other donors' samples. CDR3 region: CASSGSRANTEAFF. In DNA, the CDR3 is TGTGCCAGCAGCGGGTCCCGGGCGAACACTGAAGCTTTCTTT. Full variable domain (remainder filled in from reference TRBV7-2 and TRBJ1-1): GAGVSQSPSNKVTEKGKDVELRCDPISGHTALYWYRQSLGQGLEFLIYFQGNSAPDKSGLPSDRFSAERTGGSVSTLTIQRTQQEDSAVYLCASSGSRANTEAFFGQGTRLTVV.